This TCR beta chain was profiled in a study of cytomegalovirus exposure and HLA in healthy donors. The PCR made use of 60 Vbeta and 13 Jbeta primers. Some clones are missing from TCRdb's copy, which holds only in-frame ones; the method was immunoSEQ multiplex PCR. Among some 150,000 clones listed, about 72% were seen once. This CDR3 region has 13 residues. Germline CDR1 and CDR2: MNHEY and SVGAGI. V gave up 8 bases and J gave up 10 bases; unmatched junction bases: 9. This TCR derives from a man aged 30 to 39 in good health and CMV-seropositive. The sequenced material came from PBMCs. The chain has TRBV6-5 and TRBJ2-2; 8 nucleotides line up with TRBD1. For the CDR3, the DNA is TGTGCCAGCGGTCAGGGGGCTTTCTTGGAGCTGTTTTTT. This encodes CASGQGAFLELFF.